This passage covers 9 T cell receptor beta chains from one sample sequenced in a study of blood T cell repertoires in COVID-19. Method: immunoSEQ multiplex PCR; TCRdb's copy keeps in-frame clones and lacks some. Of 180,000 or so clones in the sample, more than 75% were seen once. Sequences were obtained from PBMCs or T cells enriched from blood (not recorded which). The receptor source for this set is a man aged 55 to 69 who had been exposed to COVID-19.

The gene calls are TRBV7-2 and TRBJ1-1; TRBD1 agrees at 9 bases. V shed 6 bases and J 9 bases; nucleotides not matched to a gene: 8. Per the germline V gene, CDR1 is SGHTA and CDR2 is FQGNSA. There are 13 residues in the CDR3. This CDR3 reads CASRAAGTGQAFF. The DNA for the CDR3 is TGTGCCAGCAGGGCAGCCGGGACAGGGCAAGCTTTCTTT.

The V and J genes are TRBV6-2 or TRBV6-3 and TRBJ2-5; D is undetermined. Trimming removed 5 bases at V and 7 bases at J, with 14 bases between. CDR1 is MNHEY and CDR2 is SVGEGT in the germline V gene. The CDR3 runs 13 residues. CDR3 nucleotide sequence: TGTGCCAGCAGTGCGAGCCCAACCGCGACCCAGTACTTC. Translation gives CASSASPTATQYF.

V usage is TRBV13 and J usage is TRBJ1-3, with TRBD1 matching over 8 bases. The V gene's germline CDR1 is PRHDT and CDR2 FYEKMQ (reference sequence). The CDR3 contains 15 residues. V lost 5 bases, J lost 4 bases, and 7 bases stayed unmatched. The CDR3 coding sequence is TGTGCCAGCAGCCTCTACAGGGGGGGAGGAAACACCATATATTTT. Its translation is CASSLYRGGGNTIYF.

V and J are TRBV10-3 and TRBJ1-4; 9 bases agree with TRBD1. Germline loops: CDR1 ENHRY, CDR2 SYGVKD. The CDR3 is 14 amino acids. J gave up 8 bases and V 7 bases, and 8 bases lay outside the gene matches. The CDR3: CAINMTGGNEKLFF. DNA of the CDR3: TGTGCCATCAACATGACAGGGGGAAACGAAAAACTGTTTTTT.

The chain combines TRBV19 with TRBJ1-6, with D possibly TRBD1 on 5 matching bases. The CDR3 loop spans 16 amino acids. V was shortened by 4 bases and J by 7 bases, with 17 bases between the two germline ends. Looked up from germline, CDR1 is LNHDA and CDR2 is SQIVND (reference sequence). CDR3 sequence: CASSTPRGQKNSPLHF. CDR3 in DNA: TGTGCCAGTAGTACCCCCCGTGGACAAAAGAATTCACCCCTCCACTTT.

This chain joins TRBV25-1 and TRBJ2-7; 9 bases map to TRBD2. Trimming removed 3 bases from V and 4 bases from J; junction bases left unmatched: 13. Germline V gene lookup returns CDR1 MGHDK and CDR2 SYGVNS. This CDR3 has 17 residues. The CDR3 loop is CASSEGRAGGPPYEQYF. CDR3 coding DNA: TGTGCCAGCAGTGAGGGACGAGCGGGAGGCCCCCCGTACGAGCAGTACTTC.

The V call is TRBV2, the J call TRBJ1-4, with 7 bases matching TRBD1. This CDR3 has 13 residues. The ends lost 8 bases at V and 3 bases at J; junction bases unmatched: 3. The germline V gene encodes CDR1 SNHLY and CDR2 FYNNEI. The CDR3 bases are TGTGCCAGCCGGACAGGACCTAATGAAAAACTGTTTTTT. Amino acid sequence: CASRTGPNEKLFF.

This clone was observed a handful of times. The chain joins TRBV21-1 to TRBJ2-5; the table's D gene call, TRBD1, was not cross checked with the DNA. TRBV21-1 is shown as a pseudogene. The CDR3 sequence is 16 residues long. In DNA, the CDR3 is TGTGCCAGCAGCGGGCCCTACAGGGTCTTCCAAGAGACCCAGTACTTC. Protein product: CASSGPYRVFQETQYF.

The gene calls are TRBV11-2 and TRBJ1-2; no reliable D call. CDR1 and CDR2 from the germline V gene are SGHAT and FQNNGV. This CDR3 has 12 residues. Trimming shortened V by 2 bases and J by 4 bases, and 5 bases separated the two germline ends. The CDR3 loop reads CASSLNSYGYTF. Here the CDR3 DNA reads TGTGCCAGCAGCTTAAATAGCTATGGCTACACCTTC.